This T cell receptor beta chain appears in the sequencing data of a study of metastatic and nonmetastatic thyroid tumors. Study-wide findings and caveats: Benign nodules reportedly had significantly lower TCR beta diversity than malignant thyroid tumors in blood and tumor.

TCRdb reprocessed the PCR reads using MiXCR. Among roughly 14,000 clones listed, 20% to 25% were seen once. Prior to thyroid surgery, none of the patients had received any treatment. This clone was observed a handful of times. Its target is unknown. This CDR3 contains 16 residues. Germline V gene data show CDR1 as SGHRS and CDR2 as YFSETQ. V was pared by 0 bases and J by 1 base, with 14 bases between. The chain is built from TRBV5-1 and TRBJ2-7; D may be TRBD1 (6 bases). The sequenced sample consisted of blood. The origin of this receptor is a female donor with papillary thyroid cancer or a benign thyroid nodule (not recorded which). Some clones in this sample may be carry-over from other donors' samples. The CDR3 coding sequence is TGCGCCAGCAGCTTGGCGGTATGCCAGGGGTCCTACGAGCAGTACTTC. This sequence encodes CASSLAVCQGSYEQYF.